Following are 3 T cell receptor beta chains from one sample sequenced in a study of T cell clones after liver transplantation. TCRdb's table, derived via immunoSEQ multiplex PCR, lists solely in-frame clones and lacks some. The data contain around 120,000 clones, 90% of them singletons. Material: CD4+ T cells from blood, obtained 12 months after liver transplant. These TCRs come from a human patient who received a liver transplant. Some T cells may have originated in the graft donor.

The genes are TRBV28 and TRBJ2-2, with 7 bases fitting TRBD1. CDR3 length: 15 amino acids. V gave up 10 bases and J gave up 6 bases; unmatched junction bases: 14. Per germline, CDR1 MDHEN and CDR2 SYDVKM. CDR3 in DNA: TGTGCCATCTTAGGGGGCAGGGTAATCCCCGGGGAGCTGTTTTTT. Its translation is CAILGGRVIPGELFF.

This chain links TRBV2 with TRBJ2-7; 11 bases are a match to TRBD1. The junction had 4 bases not matched to a gene; V was cut back by 3 bases and J by 0 bases. Germline V lookup: CDR1 SNHLY, CDR2 FYNNEI. This CDR3 is 16 amino acids long. The CDR3 protein is CASSERGTGGSYEQYF. The DNA of the CDR3 is TGTGCCAGCAGTGAGAGGGGGACAGGGGGCTCCTACGAGCAGTACTTC.

The CDR3 loop is CASSIDISGRQPQHF. As DNA, the CDR3 is TGTGCCAGTAGTATTGACATTAGCGGTCGTCAGCCCCAGCATTTT. The chain links TRBV19 to TRBJ1-5; no firm D call. The CDR3 contains 15 residues. The germline V and J ends were trimmed by 3 bases and 6 bases, with 15 bases remaining between them. Germline CDR1 LNHDA, CDR2 SQIVND (reference sequence).